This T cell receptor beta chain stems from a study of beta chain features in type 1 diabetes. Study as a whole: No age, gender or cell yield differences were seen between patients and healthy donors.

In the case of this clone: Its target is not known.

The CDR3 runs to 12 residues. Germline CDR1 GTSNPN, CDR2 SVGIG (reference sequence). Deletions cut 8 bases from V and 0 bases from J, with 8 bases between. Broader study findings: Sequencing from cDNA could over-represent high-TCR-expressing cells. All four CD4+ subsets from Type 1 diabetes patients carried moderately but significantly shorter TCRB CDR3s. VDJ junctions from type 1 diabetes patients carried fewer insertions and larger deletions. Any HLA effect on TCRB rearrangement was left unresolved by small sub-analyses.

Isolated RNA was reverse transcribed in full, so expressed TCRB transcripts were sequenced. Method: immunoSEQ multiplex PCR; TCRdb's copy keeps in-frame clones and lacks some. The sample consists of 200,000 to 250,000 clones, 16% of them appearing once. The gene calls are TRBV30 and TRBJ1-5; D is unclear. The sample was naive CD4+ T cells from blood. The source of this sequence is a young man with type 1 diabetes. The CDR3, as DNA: TGTGCCGGGCGGTATAGCAATCAGCCCCAGCATTTT. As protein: CAGRYSNQPQHF.